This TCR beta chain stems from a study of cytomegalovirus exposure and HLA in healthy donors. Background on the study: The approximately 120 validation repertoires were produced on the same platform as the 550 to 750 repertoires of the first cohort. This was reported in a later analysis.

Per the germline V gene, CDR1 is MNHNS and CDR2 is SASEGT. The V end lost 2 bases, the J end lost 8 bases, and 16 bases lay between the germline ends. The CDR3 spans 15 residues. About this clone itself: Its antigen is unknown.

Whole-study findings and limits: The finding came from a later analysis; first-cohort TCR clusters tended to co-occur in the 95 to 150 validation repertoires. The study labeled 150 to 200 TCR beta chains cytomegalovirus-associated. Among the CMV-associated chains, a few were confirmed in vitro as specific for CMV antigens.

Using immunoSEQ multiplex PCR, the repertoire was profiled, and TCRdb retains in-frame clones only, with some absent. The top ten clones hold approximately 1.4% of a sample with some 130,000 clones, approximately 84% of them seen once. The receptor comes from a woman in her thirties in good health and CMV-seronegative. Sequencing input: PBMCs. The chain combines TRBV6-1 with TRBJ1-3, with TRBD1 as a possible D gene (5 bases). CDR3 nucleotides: TGTGCCAGCAGTGAACAAAGGTGGGGCACGGACACCATATATTTT. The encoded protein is CASSEQRWGTDTIYF.